This paragraph reports one T cell receptor (beta chain). Its target is not known. These data originate in a study of early stage breast cancer tumors. From germline, CDR1 is SGHTA and CDR2 FQGNSA. This CDR3 is built from 11 residues. V lost 3 bases and J lost 7, with 7 bases in between. Broader study findings: Most shared enriched TCRB sequences were commonly generated ones. Tumor and normal breast were distinguished via blood comparison in most of the 16 patients.

The data were produced by immunoSEQ multiplex PCR, yet TCRdb's version contains in-frame clones alone and is incomplete. The table records about 28,000 clones, over 70% of them present only once. The sample comprised blood. J is TRBJ2-7 and V is TRBV7-2; D unclear. The clonotype comes from a person in their 40s with breast cancer. The CDR3 is CASSLFQEQYF. The CDR3 DNA reads TGTGCCAGCAGCTTGTTTCAGGAGCAGTACTTC.